Presented here are 26 T cell receptor beta chains from one specimen sequenced in a study of tissue T cells after allogeneic stem cell transplantation. Using immunoSEQ multiplex PCR, the repertoire was profiled, and TCRdb retains in-frame clones only, with some absent. The data contain approximately 45,000 clones, over 70% of them singletons. The material sequenced was sorted cells pooled from one or two spleens. The receptors here all came from a pool of C57BL/6 mice in good health.

Comments on this clone: The gene symbols are mouse symbols. The read comes to an end 1 residue before the CDR3 does, leaving the germline J gene to fill in the end. V gene TRBV19 combines with J gene TRBJ2-3; 9 bases are shared with TRBD1. Germline CDR1 FNHDT, CDR2 SITEND (reference sequence). The CDR3 covers 15 residues. Losses at the gene ends were 4 bases for V and 2 bases for J; bases not matched to a gene: 5. CDR3: CASSYRGRNAETLYF. CDR3 bases read: TGTGCCAGCAGTTACAGGGGGCGGAATGCAGAAACGCTGTAT.

For this clone: Here the gene names and germline are mouse. The CDR3 end is not reached by the read, which stops 1 residue before it; the germline J gene fills it in. The rearrangement uses TRBV20 and TRBJ1-2; no clear D gene. Germline CDR1 reads GFQATS; CDR2 reads STVNSAI. The CDR3 loop spans 11 amino acids. Deletions cut 1 base from V and 4 bases from J, with 4 bases between. CDR3 DNA, as far as it was read: TGTGGTGCTAGGGTTGGCTCCGACTACACC. This codes for CGARVGSDYT. The CDR3 as a whole reads CGARVGSDYTF.

In regard to this clone: Gene names and germline refer to mouse. The read comes to an end 1 residue before the CDR3 does, leaving the germline J gene to fill in the end. J is TRBJ1-4 and V is TRBV5; 7 bases align to TRBD1. V gave up 4 bases and J gave up 0 bases; unmatched junction bases: 2. The CDR3 extends over 15 amino acids. Germline loops: CDR1 LGHNA, CDR2 YNLKQL (reference sequence). CDR3 in amino acids: CASSPGQVSNERLFF. The CDR3 DNA, read in part, is TGTGCCAGCAGCCCCGGACAGGTTTCCAACGAAAGATTATTT.

Details on this clone: The genes and germline here are from mouse. The CDR3 end falls 1 residue outside the read, so it is completed with the germline J gene. The V call is TRBV3, the J call TRBJ2-5; D possibly corresponds to TRBD1 (5 bases). Germline CDR1 reads SNHLY; CDR2 reads FYNGKV (reference sequence). Trimming took 2 bases from V and 2 from J, leaving 8 bases between them. The CDR3 contains 14 residues. The DNA read from the CDR3 is TGTGCCAGCAGCTTACAGGGAGGCCAAGACACCCAGTAC. It is translated as CASSLQGGQDTQY. The full CDR3 reads CASSLQGGQDTQYF.

This clone was recorded only once. The gene names here belong to mouse. The read gets to within 1 residue of the CDR3 end, and the germline J gene fills in the rest. This chain connects TRBV22 to TRBJ2-4; the tabulated D call, TRBD2, remains unverified against the DNA. TRBV22 has pseudogene status. The CDR3 has 13 residues. The CDR3 DNA, read in part, is TGTGCCAGCAGTTGTGGGGGGGAAAACACCTTGTAC. It translates to CASSCGGENTLY. The CDR3 as a whole reads CASSCGGENTLYF.

A note on this clone: Genes here carry mouse names. From the germline J gene comes the end of the CDR3, since the read stops 1 residue before it. The chain couples TRBV12-2 to TRBJ1-1; 8 bases map to TRBD1. This CDR3 contains 14 residues. The ends lost 0 bases at V and 1 base at J; junction bases unmatched: 0. Germline CDR1 and CDR2: SGHLS and HYDKME. CDR3 bases read: TGTGCCAGCTCTCTCGACAGGGGAAACACAGAAGTCTTC. Encoded protein: CASSLDRGNTEVF. The whole CDR3 reads CASSLDRGNTEVFF.

Details on this clone: Gene names follow the mouse nomenclature. The read finishes 1 residue shy of the CDR3 end, and the germline J gene is used to complete it. The chain links TRBV3 to TRBJ2-5; D is uncertain. Between the trimmed V and J ends, which lost 5 bases and 6 bases, there was a span of 12 bases. This CDR3 spans 13 amino acids. The germline CDR1 and CDR2 sequences are SNHLY and FYNGKV (reference sequence). The part of the CDR3 DNA that was read is TGTGCCAGCAGCCTTGGGCCAAGGGACACCCAGTAC. Its protein is CASSLGPRDTQY. The entire CDR3 is CASSLGPRDTQYF.

Comments on this clone: Here the gene names and germline are mouse. The read ends 1 residue shy of where the CDR3 ends; the end is completed using the germline J gene. The chain employs TRBV16 and TRBJ2-4; possible D gene TRBD1, 5 bases. This CDR3 contains 15 residues. V lost 4 bases and J 3 bases, leaving 14 bases between the germline ends. In germline, CDR1 is SGHSA, CDR2 FRNQAP. CDR3 DNA, as far as it was read: TGTGCAAGCAGCTCTCCCCTCAACAGGCAAAACACCTTGTAC. This sequence encodes CASSSPLNRQNTLY. The CDR3 in its entirety is CASSSPLNRQNTLYF.

A note on this clone: Mouse names are used for the genes. The DNA ends 1 residue before the CDR3 does, and the rest of the CDR3 is filled in from the germline J gene. The identical CDR3 is also encoded by other nucleotide sequences in the sample. The rearrangement joins TRBV12-2 to TRBJ2-7; D remains ambiguous. V was trimmed by 0 bases and J by 6 bases, leaving 5 bases between them. The CDR3 extends over 11 amino acids. The germline V gene encodes CDR1 SGHLS and CDR2 HYDKME. CDR3 DNA (partial): TGTGCCAGCTCTCTCGGGGTTGAACAGTAC. This translates into CASSLGVEQY. In full, the CDR3 is CASSLGVEQYF.

Of note for this clone: Any gene name here is a mouse gene name. The read gets to within 1 residue of the CDR3 end, and the germline J gene fills in the rest. The J gene is TRBJ2-4, the V gene TRBV17; 9 bases line up with TRBD2. The CDR3 covers 12 residues. V lost 4 bases to trimming and J lost 7 bases; unmatched junction nucleotides: 0. Per the germline V gene, CDR1 is MNHDT and CDR2 is YYDKIL. CDR3 sequence reads: CASSTGGDTLYF. The covered CDR3 bases are TGTGCTAGCAGTACTGGGGGGGACACCTTGTAC.

As regards this clone: The gene names here belong to mouse. The CDR3 goes on 1 residue after the read ends, and that part is filled in from the germline J gene. The chain employs TRBV15 and TRBJ2-7, with D possibly being TRBD1 or TRBD2 (6 bases each). Trimming took 2 bases from V and 6 from J, leaving 11 bases between them. Germline loops: CDR1 SGHND, CDR2 FRSKSL. CDR3 length: 13 residues. The CDR3 DNA, read in part, is TGTGCCAGCAGTTTATCGGGGGCGATTGAACAGTAC. This encodes CASSLSGAIEQY. From start to end, the CDR3 is CASSLSGAIEQYF.

This clone was counted once. Gene names and germline refer to mouse. Read sequence stops 1 residue before the CDR3 end, and the germline J gene provides the missing end. The V and J genes are TRBV23 and TRBJ1-5; TRBD1 is the table's D call and was not checked against the DNA. There are 15 residues in the CDR3. Germline V CDR1 and CDR2: KGHTA, FQNQQP. CDR3 in amino acids: CSSSQSGHNNQAPLF. The CDR3 bases that were read are TGCTCCAGCAGTCAATCGGGACATAACAACCAGGCTCCGCTT.

As to this clone: The gene names here belong to mouse. The CDR3 end falls 1 residue outside the read, so it is completed with the germline J gene. This sequence joins TRBV13-3 and TRBJ2-7; 7 positions match TRBD1. Germline trimming cut 4 bases from V and 6 bases from J; bases unmatched to any gene: 4. The CDR3 is made up of 12 amino acids. CDR1 is NNHDY and CDR2 is SYVADS in the germline V gene. The CDR3 is CASSSQGVEQYF. CDR3 DNA, as far as it was read: TGTGCCAGCAGTTCTCAGGGGGTTGAACAGTAC.

This clone showed up just a few times. Genes and germline come from the mouse. The read finishes 1 residue shy of the CDR3 end, and the germline J gene is used to complete it. The chain links TRBV13-1 to TRBJ2-5; no reliable D call. Germline assignment: CDR1 NSHNY and CDR2 SYGAGN. The CDR3 contains 11 residues. Trimming stripped 0 bases from V and 7 bases from J, with 3 bases between. CDR3 DNA (partial): TGTGCCAGCAGTGATGCAAACACCCAGTAC. Residues: CASSDANTQY. The complete CDR3 reads CASSDANTQYF.

With respect to this clone: Gene names are the mouse ones. From the germline J gene comes the end of the CDR3, since the read stops 1 residue before it. The J gene is TRBJ2-4, the V gene TRBV16, with D uncertain. Trimming shortened V by 3 bases and J by 2 bases, and 6 bases separated the two germline ends. Looked up from germline, CDR1 is SGHSA and CDR2 is FRNQAP. This CDR3 region has 13 residues. The CDR3 bases that were read are TGTGCAAGCAGCTTCCTCCTTCAAAACACCTTGTAC. Amino acid sequence: CASSFLLQNTLY. The full CDR3 protein reads CASSFLLQNTLYF.

With regard to this clone: Gene names are the mouse ones. The read ends 1 residue before the CDR3 terminus; that terminus is restored from the germline J gene. The rearrangement joins TRBV19 to TRBJ2-2; TRBD2 agrees at 12 bases. The germline V gene has CDR1 FNHDT and CDR2 SITEND (reference sequence). This CDR3 is 15 amino acids long. Trimming took 2 bases from V and 5 from J; bases not matched to a gene: 1. This CDR3 reads CASSMGTGGTGQLYF. CDR3 bases read: TGTGCCAGCAGTATGGGGACTGGGGGGACCGGGCAGCTCTAC.

Comment on this clone: Gene names and germline refer to mouse. Read data end 1 residue before the CDR3 end; the end is taken from the germline J gene. V usage is TRBV3 and J usage is TRBJ2-7; D is uncertain. CDR3 size: 8 residues. Trimming took 5 bases from V and 8 from J, leaving 1 base between them. From germline, CDR1 is SNHLY and CDR2 FYNGKV (reference sequence). The sequenced part of the CDR3 DNA is TGTGCCAGCAGCAAACAGTAC. It is translated as CASSKQY. The CDR3, in full, reads CASSKQYF.

On this clone itself: Genes here carry mouse names. With the read ending 1 residue before the CDR3 end, the germline J gene is used to fill in that end. The rearrangement joins TRBV31 to TRBJ2-4; 9 bases match TRBD2. J gave up 3 bases and V 3 bases, and 1 base lay outside the gene matches. Per germline, CDR1 GKSSPN and CDR2 SITVG. There are 13 residues in the CDR3. The CDR3 bases that were read are TGTGCCTGGAGCGGGACTGGGCAAAACACCTTGTAC. This sequence encodes CAWSGTGQNTLY. The entire CDR3 reads CAWSGTGQNTLYF.

Remarks on this clone: The genes are named according to mouse. The CDR3 end is not reached by the read, which stops 1 residue before it; the germline J gene fills it in. The J gene is TRBJ1-1, the V gene TRBV13-2; D is possibly TRBD1 (6 bases). This CDR3 comprises 15 residues. Trimming stripped 0 bases from V and 1 base from J, with 10 bases between. Germline CDR1 reads NNHNN; CDR2 reads SYGAGS (reference sequence). Partial CDR3 DNA: TGTGCCAGCGGTGATGCTGAGGGGGGAAACACAGAAGTCTTC. Translation gives CASGDAEGGNTEVF. The whole CDR3 reads CASGDAEGGNTEVFF.

Worth noting for this clone: The listed genes are named as in mouse. The sequenced fragment ends 1 residue before the CDR3 boundary, so the rest is inferred from the germline J gene. The chain joins TRBV13-3 to TRBJ1-3; 7 positions match TRBD1. This CDR3 is 14 amino acids long. Germline V CDR1 and CDR2: NNHDY, SYVADS. Trimming at V came to 6 bases and at J to 0 bases, leaving 3 bases not matched to a gene. CDR3 DNA (partial): TGTGCCAGCACCCAGGGGGTTTCTGGAAATACGCTCTAT. Its translation is CASTQGVSGNTLY. The entire CDR3 sequence reads CASTQGVSGNTLYF.

About this clone itself: Gene names and germline refer to mouse. The sequenced fragment ends 1 residue before the CDR3 boundary, so the rest is inferred from the germline J gene. V gene TRBV26 combines with J gene TRBJ2-1; the D gene could be TRBD1 or TRBD2 (5 bases each). Trimming pared 2 bases from V and 7 bases from J, leaving 9 bases between. In germline, CDR1 is KGHPV, CDR2 FQNQEV (reference sequence). The CDR3 loop spans 13 amino acids. CDR3 amino acids: CASSLGAGAEQFF. CDR3 bases read: TGTGCCAGCAGTCTGGGGGCGGGGGCTGAGCAGTTC.

As to this clone: All gene names here are mouse names. The sequence runs out 1 residue before the end of the CDR3; the remainder is reconstructed from the germline J gene. The chain combines TRBV2 with TRBJ2-5; 8 bases align to TRBD2. Germline CDR1 and CDR2: LGHNA and YSYQKL. J was trimmed by 5 bases and V by 4 bases; bases with no gene match: 2. The CDR3 runs 13 residues. The part of the CDR3 DNA that was read is TGTGCCAGCAGCCCTGGGGGGATAGACACCCAGTAC. It yields the protein CASSPGGIDTQY. The full CDR3 sequence reads CASSPGGIDTQYF.

This clone has only one observation. Gene names are mouse gene names. The read halts 1 residue ahead of the CDR3 end, with the missing end drawn from the germline J gene. The rearrangement uses TRBV5 and TRBJ2-5, with D uncertain. CDR1 is LGHNA, CDR2 YNLKQL, per germline (reference sequence). The V end was cut by 2 bases, the J end by 3 bases, with 6 bases between. The CDR3 totals 13 residues. CDR3 region: CASSQQQQDTQYF. Incomplete CDR3 DNA: TGTGCCAGCAGCCAACAACAACAAGACACCCAGTAC.

The sample holds a few counts of this clone. Genes here carry mouse names. The CDR3 extends 1 residue past the end of the read, so its final part is completed from the germline J gene. This sequence joins TRBV20 and TRBJ1-6; D gene ambiguous. TRBJ1-6 is designated an ORF whose function remains uncertain. There are 12 residues in the CDR3. Between the trimmed V and J ends, which lost 3 bases and 5 bases, there was a span of 5 bases. Germline V gene lookup returns CDR1 GFQATS and CDR2 STVNSAI. The CDR3 sequence: CGASTDNSPLYF. Incomplete CDR3 DNA: TGTGGTGCTAGCACAGATAATTCGCCCCTCTAC.

The table lists this clone with a few counts. These gene names are mouse names. The read ends 1 residue shy of where the CDR3 ends; the end is completed using the germline J gene. Other nucleotide sequences in the sample specify the same CDR3. The chain carries TRBV3 and TRBJ2-4, with D hard to call. The CDR3 totals 13 residues. Germline CDR1 is SNHLY and CDR2 is FYNGKV (reference sequence). The V gene lost 1 base and the J gene lost 0 bases, with 2 bases spanning the gap. The CDR3 here is CASSLDSQNTLYF. CDR3 bases read: TGTGCCAGCAGCTTAGACAGTCAAAACACCTTGTAC.

This clone was detected only a few times. All gene names here are mouse names. With the read ending 1 residue before the CDR3 end, the germline J gene is used to fill in that end. This chain links TRBV13-2 with TRBJ2-7, with a possible D match to TRBD1 (6 bases). Germline V gene lookup returns CDR1 NNHNN and CDR2 SYGAGS (reference sequence). The V and J ends lost 4 bases and 6 bases respectively, with 14 bases between them. CDR3 length equals 13 residues. CDR3 loop: CASGSQGEGEQYF. The sequenced part of the CDR3 DNA is TGTGCCAGCGGTTCACAGGGAGAAGGTGAACAGTAC.